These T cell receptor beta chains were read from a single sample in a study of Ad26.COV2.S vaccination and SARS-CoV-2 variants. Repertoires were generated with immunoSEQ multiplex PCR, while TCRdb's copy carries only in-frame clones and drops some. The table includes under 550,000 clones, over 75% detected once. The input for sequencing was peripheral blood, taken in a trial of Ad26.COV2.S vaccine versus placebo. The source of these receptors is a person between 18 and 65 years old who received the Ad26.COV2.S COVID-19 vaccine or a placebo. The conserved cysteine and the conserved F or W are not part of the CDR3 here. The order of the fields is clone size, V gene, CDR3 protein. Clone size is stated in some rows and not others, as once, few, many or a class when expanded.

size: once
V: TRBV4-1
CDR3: ASSSGGAVRETQY

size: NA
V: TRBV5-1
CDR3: ASSFTGTEGGLSGTQY

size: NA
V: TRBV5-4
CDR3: ASSFGGNQPQH

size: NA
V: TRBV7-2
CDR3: ASRTGITDTQY

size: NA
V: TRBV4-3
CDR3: ASSHGQGGDYGYT

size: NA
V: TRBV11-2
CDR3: ASSLAGGNEQF

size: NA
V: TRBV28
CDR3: ASSPNLQGVGANVLT

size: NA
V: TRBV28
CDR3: ASSLWWGDTGELF

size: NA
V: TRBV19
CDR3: ASSHMNTEAF

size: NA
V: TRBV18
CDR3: ASSPRDRFDEQY

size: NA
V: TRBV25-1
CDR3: ATRDRGETQY

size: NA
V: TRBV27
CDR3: ASSSPTGMNTEAF

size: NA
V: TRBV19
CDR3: ASSPRAGDNEKLF

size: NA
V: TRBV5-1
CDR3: ASSMTSGVTGELF

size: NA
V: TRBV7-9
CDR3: ASSLGQERSNEQF

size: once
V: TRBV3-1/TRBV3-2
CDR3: ASSRTSGGYEQY

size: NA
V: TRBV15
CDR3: ATSRASEGAEAF

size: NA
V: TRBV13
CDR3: ASSLGSNQPQH

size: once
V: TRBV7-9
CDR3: ASSSLGGAYEQY

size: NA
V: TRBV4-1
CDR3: ASSQDLYEQY

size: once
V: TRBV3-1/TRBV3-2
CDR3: ASSQPGQGGNIQY

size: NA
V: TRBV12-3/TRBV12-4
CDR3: ASIGGVETEAF

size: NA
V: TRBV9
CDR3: ASSVEVAGGPYEQF

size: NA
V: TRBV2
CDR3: ASSDFRVFAQPQH

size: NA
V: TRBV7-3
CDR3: ASSPQGLAEETQY

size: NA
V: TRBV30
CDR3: AWAPGGNEKLF

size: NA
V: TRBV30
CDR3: AWRGAGGNTEAF

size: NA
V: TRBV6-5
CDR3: ASSYSRGAGGYT

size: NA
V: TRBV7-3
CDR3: ASSLSGQTYNEQF

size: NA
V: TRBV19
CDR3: ASNTDRRNTEAF

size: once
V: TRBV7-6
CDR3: ASTTRGTLY

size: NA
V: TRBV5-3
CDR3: ARSHNPPTGGCNQPQH

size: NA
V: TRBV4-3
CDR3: ASSQETAGYSGNTIY

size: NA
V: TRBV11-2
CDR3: ASTYQGVGETQY

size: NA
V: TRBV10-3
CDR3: ATDRGPLYEQY

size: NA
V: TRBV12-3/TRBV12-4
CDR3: ASTWGFDQPQH